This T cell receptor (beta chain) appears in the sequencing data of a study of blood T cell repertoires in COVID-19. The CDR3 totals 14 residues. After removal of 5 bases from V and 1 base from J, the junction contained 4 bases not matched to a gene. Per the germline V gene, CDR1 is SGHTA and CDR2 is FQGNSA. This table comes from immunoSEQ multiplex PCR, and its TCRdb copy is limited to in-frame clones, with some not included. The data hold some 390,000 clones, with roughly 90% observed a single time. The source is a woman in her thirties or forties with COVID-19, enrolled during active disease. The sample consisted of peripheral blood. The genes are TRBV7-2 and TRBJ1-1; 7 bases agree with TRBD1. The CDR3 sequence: CASSPWTGNTEAFF. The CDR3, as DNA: TGTGCCAGCAGCCCTTGGACAGGGAACACTGAAGCTTTCTTT.